These 14 T cell receptor beta chains were sequenced from one sample in a study of CD8 T cells in ankylosing spondylitis. TCRdb called the 5' RACE reads again in MiXCR, with one record for every CDR3 protein. Of 6,000 to 8,500 distinct CDR3 sequences in the sample, more than 7.5% were seen once. The source material was blood, either unsorted or a sorted T cell fraction (not recorded which). The receptors stem from a male donor with ankylosing spondylitis or in good health (not recorded which).

The chain uses TRBV9 and TRBJ2-1, with 9 bases fitting TRBD1. With V trimmed by 3 bases and J by 8 bases, 6 bases remained unmatched. Germline lookup yields CDR1 SGDLS and CDR2 YYNGEE. The CDR3 is made up of 14 amino acids. For the CDR3, the DNA is TGTGCCAGCAGCGGGGACAGGGTGGGCGATGAGCAGTTCTTC. The encoded protein is CASSGDRVGDEQFF.

The chain is built from TRBV9 and TRBJ2-5, with D possibly called TRBD1 or TRBD2 (6 bases each). V was cut by 1 base and J by 4 bases, with 17 bases left in between. Germline V gene sequence: CDR1 SGDLS, CDR2 YYNGEE. The CDR3 is 16 amino acids. The CDR3 spells CASSVHLGGPGETQYF. The CDR3 nucleotides read TGTGCCAGCAGCGTACATCTGGGGGGCCCGGGAGAGACCCAGTACTTC.

This chain connects TRBV9 to TRBJ1-3; 9 positions agree with TRBD1. V gave up 7 bases and J gave up 2 bases; unmatched junction bases: 4. The CDR3 consists of 14 residues. CDR1 SGDLS and CDR2 YYNGEE come from the germline V gene. The CDR3 sequence: CASSGQGPGNTIYF. The CDR3 DNA reads TGTGCCAGCTCGGGACAGGGACCTGGAAACACCATATATTTT.

This clonotype is labeled medium-sized. The chain combines TRBV9 with TRBJ1-2; tentative D call: TRBD1 (5 bases). The germline CDR1 and CDR2 sequences are SGDLS and YYNGEE. V was trimmed by 6 bases and J by 6 bases, leaving 15 bases between them. This CDR3 comprises 13 residues. This CDR3 is CASTSGFADGYTF. CDR3 DNA sequence: TGTGCCAGCACCTCAGGGTTTGCCGATGGCTACACCTTC.

Ten or more counts support this clonotype. The chain carries TRBV9 and TRBJ2-6; 10 bases align to TRBD1. V lost 3 bases, J lost 3 bases, and 3 bases stayed unmatched. CDR1 is SGDLS, CDR2 YYNGEE, per germline. This CDR3 region has 16 residues. CDR3 DNA sequence: TGTGCCAGCAGCGAGACAGGGGGCGGTGGGGCCAACGTCCTGACTTTC. Translation: CASSETGGGGANVLTF. The full variable domain, rest sourced from reference TRBV9 and TRBJ2-6, is DSGVTQTPKHLITATGQRVTLRCSPRSGDLSVYWYQQSLDQGLQFLIQYYNGEERAKGNILERFSAQQFPDLHSELNLSSLELGDSALYFCASSETGGGGANVLTFGAGSRLTVL.

This clonotype counts as medium-sized. V usage is TRBV9 and J usage is TRBJ2-3, with D possibly matching TRBD2 (5 bases). Germline V lookup: CDR1 SGDLS, CDR2 YYNGEE. The CDR3 has 14 amino acids. Trimming cost V 0 bases and J 4 bases, with 9 bases left between them. CDR3: CASSVGGSADTQYF. The CDR3 bases are TGTGCCAGCAGCGTAGGAGGTAGCGCAGATACGCAGTATTTT.

This clonotype has ten or more counts. This chain joins TRBV9 and TRBJ1-2; D is unclear. The CDR3 loop spans 13 amino acids. The germline CDR1 and CDR2 sequences are SGDLS and YYNGEE. V was cut by 3 bases and J by 2 bases, with 8 bases left in between. CDR3 DNA: TGTGCCAGCAGCGGATCAGCCAACTATGGCTACACCTTC. Protein sequence: CASSGSANYGYTF.

This clonotype was picked up many times. The chain has TRBV9 and TRBJ2-2; D is perhaps TRBD1 (6 bases). The V gene's germline CDR1 is SGDLS and CDR2 YYNGEE. Trimming left V 3 bases short and J 4 bases short, with 13 bases between. The CDR3 loop spans 15 amino acids. DNA of the CDR3: TGTGCCAGCAGCGAGGATCCAGGGGCCACCGGGGAGCTGTTTTTT. The encoded protein is CASSEDPGATGELFF.

This clonotype was recorded many times. The chain joins TRBV9 to TRBJ1-5; TRBD1 matches 8 bases. Per germline, CDR1 SGDLS and CDR2 YYNGEE. The CDR3 sequence is 15 residues long. Trimming at V came to 4 bases and at J to 1 base, leaving 4 bases not matched to a gene. CDR3 DNA sequence: TGTGCCAGCAGCAATACAGGGGGGAGCAATCAGCCCCAGCATTTT. Translated, it gives CASSNTGGSNQPQHF.

This clonotype was counted between two and nine times. The chain has TRBV9 and TRBJ1-1, with TRBD1 matching 7 bases. CDR1 is SGDLS, CDR2 YYNGEE, per germline. This CDR3 comprises 14 residues. J gave up 0 bases and V 3 bases, and 2 bases lay outside the gene matches. As DNA, the CDR3 is TGTGCCAGCAGCGGACAGGGCATGAACACTGAAGCTTTCTTT. Protein: CASSGQGMNTEAFF.

This clonotype qualifies as medium-sized. V usage is TRBV9 and J usage is TRBJ2-2, with TRBD2 as a possible D gene (6 bases). The CDR3 totals 13 residues. The germline V and J ends were trimmed by 5 bases and 4 bases, with 9 bases remaining between them. Germline V lookup: CDR1 SGDLS, CDR2 YYNGEE. The DNA of the CDR3 is TGTGCCAGCAGTTACGGGGGCACCGGGGAGCTGTTTTTT. It codes for CASSYGGTGELFF.

This clonotype was observed many times. The gene calls are TRBV9 and TRBJ2-5; D may be TRBD1 or TRBD2 (6 bases each). V lost 1 base to trimming and J lost 4 bases, with 14 bases between them. CDR1 SGDLS and CDR2 YYNGEE come from the germline V gene. This CDR3 has 15 residues. The CDR3 DNA follows: TGTGCCAGCAGCGTATATTCAGGAGGGGGAGAGACCCAGTACTTC. It translates to CASSVYSGGGETQYF.

This clonotype was seen a few times. The J gene is TRBJ2-5, the V gene TRBV9; D is perhaps TRBD1 (6 bases). The germline CDR1 and CDR2 sequences are SGDLS and YYNGEE. Trimming pared 0 bases from V and 2 bases from J, leaving 11 bases between. The CDR3 is 15 residues long. Here the CDR3 reads CASSVEAGQQETQYF. The CDR3 DNA is TGTGCCAGCAGCGTAGAGGCAGGACAGCAAGAGACCCAGTACTTC.

In this sample, this clonotype turned up many times. The chain carries TRBV9 and TRBJ2-3, with 10 bases aligning to TRBD2. CDR1 SGDLS and CDR2 YYNGEE come from the germline V gene. After removal of 3 bases from V and 2 bases from J, the junction contained 12 bases not matched to a gene. The CDR3 runs to 18 residues. The CDR3 here is CASSAGRASGRNTDTQYF. The CDR3 nucleotides are TGTGCCAGCAGCGCTGGGCGGGCTAGCGGGAGAAACACAGATACGCAGTATTTT.